This TCR beta chain is drawn from a study of shared clonotypes between healthy human individuals. Study-level background: CD4 naive and memory got three plates each, CD8 naive two, CD8 memory one.

CDR3 length: 14 amino acids. V was shortened by 6 bases and J by 0 bases, with 14 bases between the two germline ends. Germline CDR1 SQVTM, CDR2 ANQGSEA. Overall study findings and caveats: Depth was large, yet rarefaction showed that sorted-subset sequencing was incomplete. For naive CD4 cells, roughly 5.5% of clonotypes were shared across a handful of donors.

Original processing notes: ImmunoSEQ only sent back junction sequences with no quality scores, so filtering was done differently. Sequenced by immunoSEQ multiplex PCR; TCRdb stores in-frame clones only, minus some. Clonal size and the V and J genes are those of that table, whereas D and trimming came from the DNA. The sample has hundreds of thousands of clones, around four fifths seen once; the top ten hold 1.5% to 2%. As to this clone: Its specificity is unknown.

This TCR was recovered from a woman in her 30s in good health. The sequencing sample was made of memory CD4+ T cells sorted from blood. Subset indicated: CD45RA-negative fraction. The V call is TRBV29-1, the J call TRBJ1-1; no clear D. CDR3 in amino acids: CSVRGRLMNTEAFF. The CDR3 DNA reads TGCAGCGTCCGAGGGCGGCTAATGAACACTGAAGCTTTCTTT.